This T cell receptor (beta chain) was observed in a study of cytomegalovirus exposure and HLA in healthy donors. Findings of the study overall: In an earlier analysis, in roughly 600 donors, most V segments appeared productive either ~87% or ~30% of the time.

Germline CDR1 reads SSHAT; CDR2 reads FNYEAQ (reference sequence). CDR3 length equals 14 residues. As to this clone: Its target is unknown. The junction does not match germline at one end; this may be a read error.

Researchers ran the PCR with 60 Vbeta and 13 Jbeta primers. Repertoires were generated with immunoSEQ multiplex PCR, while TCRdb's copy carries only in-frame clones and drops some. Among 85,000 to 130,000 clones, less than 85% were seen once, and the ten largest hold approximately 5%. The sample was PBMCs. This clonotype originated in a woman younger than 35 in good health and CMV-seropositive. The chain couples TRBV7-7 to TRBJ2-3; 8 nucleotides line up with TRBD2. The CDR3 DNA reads TGTGCTAGCAGCCCCCGGGGGGGTTCAGATACGCAGTATTTT. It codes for CASSPRGGSDTQYF. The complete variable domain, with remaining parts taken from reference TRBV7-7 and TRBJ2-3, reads GAGVSQSPRYKVTKRGQDVTLRCDPISSHATLYWYQQALGQGPEFLTYFNYEAQPDKSGLPSDRFSAERPEGSISTLTIQRTEQRDSAMYRCASSPRGGSDTQYFGPGTRLTVL.